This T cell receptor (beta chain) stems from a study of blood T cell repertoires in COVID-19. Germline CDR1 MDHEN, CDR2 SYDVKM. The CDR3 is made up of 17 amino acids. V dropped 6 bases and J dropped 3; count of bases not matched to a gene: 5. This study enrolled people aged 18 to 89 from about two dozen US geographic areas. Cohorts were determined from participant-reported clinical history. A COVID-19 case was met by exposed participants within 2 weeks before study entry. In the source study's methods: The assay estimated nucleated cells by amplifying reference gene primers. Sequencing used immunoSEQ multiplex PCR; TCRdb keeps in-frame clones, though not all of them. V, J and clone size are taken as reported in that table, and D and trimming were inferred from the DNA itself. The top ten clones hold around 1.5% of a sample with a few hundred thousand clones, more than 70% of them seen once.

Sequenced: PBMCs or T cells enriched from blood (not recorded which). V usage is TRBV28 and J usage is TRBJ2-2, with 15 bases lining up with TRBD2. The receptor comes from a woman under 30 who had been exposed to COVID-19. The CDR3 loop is CASRGLAGGGDTGELFF. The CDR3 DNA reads TGTGCCAGCAGGGGACTAGCGGGAGGCGGTGACACCGGGGAGCTGTTTTTT.